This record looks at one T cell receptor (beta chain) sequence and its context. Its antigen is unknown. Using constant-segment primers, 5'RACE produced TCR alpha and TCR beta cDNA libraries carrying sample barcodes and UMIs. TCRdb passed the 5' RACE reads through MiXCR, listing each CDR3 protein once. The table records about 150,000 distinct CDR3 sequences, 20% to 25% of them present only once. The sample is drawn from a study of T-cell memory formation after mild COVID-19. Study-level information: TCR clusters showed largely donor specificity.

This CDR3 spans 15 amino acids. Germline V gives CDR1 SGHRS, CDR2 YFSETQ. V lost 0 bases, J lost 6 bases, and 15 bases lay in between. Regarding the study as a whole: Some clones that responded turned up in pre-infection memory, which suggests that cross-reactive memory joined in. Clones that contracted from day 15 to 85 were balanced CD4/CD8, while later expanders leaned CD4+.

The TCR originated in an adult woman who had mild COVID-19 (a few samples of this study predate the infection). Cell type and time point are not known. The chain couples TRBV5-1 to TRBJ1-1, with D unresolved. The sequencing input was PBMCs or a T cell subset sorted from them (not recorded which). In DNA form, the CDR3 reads TGCGCCAGCAGCTTGGGTCTAGAGGAGCTCCCTGAAGCTTTCTTT. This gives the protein CASSLGLEELPEAFF.